This is a list of T cell receptor beta chains from one sample in a study of identical twins. TCRdb recomputed calls from the 5' RACE reads with MiXCR, one row per CDR3 protein. The sample consists of approximately 1.8 million distinct CDR3 sequences, under 35% of them appearing once. Sample: cord blood. The receptors derive from a newborn girl in good health. CDR3s include the opening cysteine and the closing phenylalanine or tryptophan.

j_call v_call cdr3_aa
TRBJ2-5 TRBV6-5 CASSPGPPHQETQYF
TRBJ2-1 TRBV20-1 CSASWGAGYNEQFF
TRBJ2-7 TRBV7-8 CASSLVRRGMDSYEQYF
TRBJ2-7 TRBV30 CAWSSGLTYEQYF
TRBJ2-3 TRBV20-1 CSARSPSLTDTQYF
TRBJ2-3 TRBV6-1 CASSEKRIDPDTQYF
TRBJ2-3 TRBV28 CASSYDRVSTDTQYF
TRBJ2-1 TRBV5-1 CASSDPGLHYNEQFF
TRBJ1-1 TRBV5-1 CASSLGPGQDAFF
TRBJ2-5 TRBV5-1 CASSLAEYQETQYF
TRBJ1-1 TRBV2 CASTIWGWAFF
TRBJ1-2 TRBV7-9 CASSPRTDRGYGYTF
TRBJ2-2 TRBV4-2 CASSQDRSGTLVGELFF
TRBJ1-2 TRBV20-1 CSARRQGAAFGGYTF
TRBJ2-7 TRBV29-1 CSVGYWSGNEQYF
TRBJ2-3 TRBV19 CATNRGDISTDTQYF
TRBJ1-1 TRBV28 CASRLPQSEAFF
TRBJ1-5 TRBV7-2 CASSSTRVNQPQHF
TRBJ2-5 TRBV27 CAGPRREQYF
TRBJ1-2 TRBV6-1 CASSNPLYGYTF
TRBJ2-6 TRBV20-1 CSARDKLAPHSGANVLTF
TRBJ1-1 TRBV4-1 CASSQDRSGGTEAFF
. TRBV12-3/TRBV12-4 CASSLKRGGPYNEQYF
TRBJ1-1 TRBV14 CASSQDPIGPGGTEAFF
TRBJ1-1 TRBV5-4 CASSSQMNTEAFF
TRBJ2-7 TRBV5-1 CASTWGEKNNEQYF
TRBJ2-3 TRBV4-2 CASSQDPPQGLASSTDTQYF
TRBJ2-7 TRBV28 CASSLKVTSPSDEQYF
TRBJ2-7 TRBV12-3/TRBV12-4 CASSLNGLYEQYF
TRBJ1-1 TRBV27 CASRWQGSTEAFF
TRBJ2-1 TRBV20-1 CSANRLAGNEQFF
TRBJ2-1 TRBV9 CASSITGTSGGVSEQFF
TRBJ1-5 TRBV5-6 CASSLGTFNQPQHF
TRBJ1-4 TRBV28 CASSLVEGLREKLFF
TRBJ2-3 TRBV9 CASSTRGTSGRMADTQYF
TRBJ2-1 TRBV4-2 CASSHDTSGSGNEQFF
TRBJ2-3 TRBV14 CASSQLSSTDTQYF
TRBJ2-1 TRBV21-1 CASSKGGQPEQFF
TRBJ2-1 TRBV20-1 CSALRSGRVNEQFF
. TRBV2 CTSRRERGQETQYF
TRBJ1-1 TRBV25-1 CASRADRGEDSEAFF
TRBJ1-6 TRBV20-1 CSARDGADYYNSPLHF
TRBJ2-7 TRBV6-1 CASHKRDSYEQYF
TRBJ1-1 TRBV20-1 CSATPGYLNTEAFF
TRBJ2-3 TRBV6-5 CASSPLTVPDTQYF
TRBJ2-3 TRBV4-1 CASSQEDRATDTQYF
TRBJ2-3 TRBV10-3 CAISATSGKTDTQYF
TRBJ2-5 TRBV6-2/TRBV6-3 CASSYQPPGTQETQYF
TRBJ1-1 TRBV28 CASSPTGARAATEAFF
TRBJ2-3 TRBV10-3 CAISGLAGGPRSTDTQYF
TRBJ2-1 TRBV20-1 CSAAVHSGVTNEQFF
TRBJ1-2 TRBV6-6 CASSYSGRGYGYTF
TRBJ1-4 TRBV24-1 CATSESTGAGKLFF
TRBJ2-3 TRBV11-1 CASSLQAIDTQYF
TRBJ2-3 TRBV2 CASRAGGLDTQYF
TRBJ2-7 TRBV20-1 CSASPRNEQYF
TRBJ1-4 TRBV6-1 CASSESIPREKLFF